This T cell receptor (beta chain) was obtained from a study of beta chain features in type 1 diabetes. Findings and limits, study-wide: Shorter TCRB CDR3s, moderately but significantly so, were found in Type 1 diabetes patients in all four CD4+ subsets. The analysis here could not establish whether HLA type shapes TCRB rearrangement.

This clone was detected only a few times. Its specificity is not known. Germline trimming cut 8 bases from V and 3 bases from J; bases unmatched to any gene: 8. Germline V gene sequence: CDR1 MNHEY, CDR2 SVGAGI. This CDR3 has 14 residues. Each population that was sorted was more than 95% pure. The investigators reverse transcribed all of the isolated RNA, so they sequenced expressed TCRB transcripts. The protocol was immunoSEQ multiplex PCR, while the TCRdb copy is restricted to in-frame clones and leaves out a portion. The sample has more than 300,000 clones; approximately 10% are singletons. The material sequenced was central memory CD4+ T cells from blood. The receptor's source is a young man with type 1 diabetes. The gene calls are TRBV6-5 and TRBJ2-3; 7 nucleotides line up with TRBD2. CDR3 bases: TGTGCCAGCCGGGGGGAGATTATAACAGATACGCAGTATTTT. It yields the protein CASRGEIITDTQYF.